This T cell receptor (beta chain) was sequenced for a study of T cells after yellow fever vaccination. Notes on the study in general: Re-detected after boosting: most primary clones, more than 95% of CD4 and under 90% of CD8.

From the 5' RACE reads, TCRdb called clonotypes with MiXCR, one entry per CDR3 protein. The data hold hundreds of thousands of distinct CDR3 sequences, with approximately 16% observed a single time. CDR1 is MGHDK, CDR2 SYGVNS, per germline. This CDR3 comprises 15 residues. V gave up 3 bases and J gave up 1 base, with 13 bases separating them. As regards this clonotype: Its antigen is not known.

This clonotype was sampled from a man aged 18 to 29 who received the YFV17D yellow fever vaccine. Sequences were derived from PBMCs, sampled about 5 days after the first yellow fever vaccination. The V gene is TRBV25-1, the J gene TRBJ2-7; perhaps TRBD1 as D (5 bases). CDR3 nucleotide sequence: TGTGCCAGCAGTGAGGCAGGGTCAAGGTCCTACGAGCAGTACTTC. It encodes CASSEAGSRSYEQYF.